The clone carrying this T cell receptor beta chain was detected ten times or more. Antigen unknown. The CDR3 is 16 residues long. Per the germline V gene, CDR1 is SGHNT and CDR2 is YENEEA. V gave up 4 bases and J gave up 3 bases, with 18 bases separating them. This sample was taken from a study of metastatic and nonmetastatic thyroid tumors. In the study overall: Repertoire comparisons spanned blood and tumor or nodule tissue from malignant and benign thyroid patients.

Methods used by the authors: The authors used CDR3 differences across clinicopathological groups to build a distant-metastasis classifier for papillary thyroid cancer. TCRdb re-analyzed the PCR reads using MiXCR. TCRdb, not the original authors, processed these V and J calls. The data show 20,000 to 25,000 clones, over 9% seen once. Points from the study as a whole: Reportedly, malignant thyroid tumors had significantly higher TCR beta diversity than benign nodules, in blood and tumor.

Among the patients, none had received any treatment before thyroid surgery. Source material: blood. The chain links TRBV11-3 to TRBJ1-1; TRBD1 might be the D (5 bases). The sequence was collected from a male donor with papillary thyroid cancer or a benign thyroid nodule (not recorded which). Some clones in this sample may be carry-over from other donors' samples. CDR3 amino acids: CASSSSTGSGDTEAFF. The CDR3 nucleotides read TGTGCCAGCAGCTCGTCTACAGGCTCCGGGGACACTGAAGCTTTCTTT. The full variable domain, with the rest looked up from reference TRBV11-3 and TRBJ1-1, is EAGVVQSPRYKIIEKKQPVAFWCNPISGHNTLYWYLQNLGQGPELLIRYENEEAVDDSQLPKDRFSAERLKGVDSTLKIQPAELGDSAVYLCASSSSTGSGDTEAFFGQGTRLTVV.